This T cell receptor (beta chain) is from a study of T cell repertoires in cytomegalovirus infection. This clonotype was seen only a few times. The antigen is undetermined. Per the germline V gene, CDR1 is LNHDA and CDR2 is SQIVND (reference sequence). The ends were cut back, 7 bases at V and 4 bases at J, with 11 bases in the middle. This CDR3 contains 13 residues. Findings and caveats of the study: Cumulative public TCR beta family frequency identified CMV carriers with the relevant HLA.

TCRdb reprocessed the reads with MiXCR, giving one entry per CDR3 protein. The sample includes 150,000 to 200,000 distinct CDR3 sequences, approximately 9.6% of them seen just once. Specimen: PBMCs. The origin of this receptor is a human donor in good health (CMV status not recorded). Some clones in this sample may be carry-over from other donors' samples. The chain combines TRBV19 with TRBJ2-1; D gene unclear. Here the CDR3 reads CASTHGPYNEQFF. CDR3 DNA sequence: TGTGCCAGTACCCACGGGCCTTACAATGAGCAGTTCTTC.